The sequence of this T cell receptor (beta chain) was determined in a study of CD8 T cells in Susac syndrome. The CD8+ and CD4+ T cells were negatively isolated, with the TEMRA cells enriched by FACS. The authors reverse transcribed roughly 0.5 to 1 ug RNA with random hexamers. TCRdb ran MiXCR on the immunoSEQ multiplex PCR reads and lists one entry per CDR3 protein. The sample holds about 190,000 distinct CDR3 sequences, 95% seen once. Unmatched junction bases numbered 5, after V lost 6 bases and J lost 1 base. The CDR3 loop spans 15 amino acids. Germline V lookup: CDR1 MDHEN, CDR2 SYDVKM. This receptor was identified in a human donor with Susac syndrome. The chain joins TRBV28 to TRBJ2-2; TRBD2 matches 7 bases. The specimen was CD8+ T cells from PBMCs. The CDR3 DNA reads TGTGCCAGCAGCCCGCTAGCGGTGAACACCGGGGAGCTGTTTTTT. Amino acids: CASSPLAVNTGELFF.